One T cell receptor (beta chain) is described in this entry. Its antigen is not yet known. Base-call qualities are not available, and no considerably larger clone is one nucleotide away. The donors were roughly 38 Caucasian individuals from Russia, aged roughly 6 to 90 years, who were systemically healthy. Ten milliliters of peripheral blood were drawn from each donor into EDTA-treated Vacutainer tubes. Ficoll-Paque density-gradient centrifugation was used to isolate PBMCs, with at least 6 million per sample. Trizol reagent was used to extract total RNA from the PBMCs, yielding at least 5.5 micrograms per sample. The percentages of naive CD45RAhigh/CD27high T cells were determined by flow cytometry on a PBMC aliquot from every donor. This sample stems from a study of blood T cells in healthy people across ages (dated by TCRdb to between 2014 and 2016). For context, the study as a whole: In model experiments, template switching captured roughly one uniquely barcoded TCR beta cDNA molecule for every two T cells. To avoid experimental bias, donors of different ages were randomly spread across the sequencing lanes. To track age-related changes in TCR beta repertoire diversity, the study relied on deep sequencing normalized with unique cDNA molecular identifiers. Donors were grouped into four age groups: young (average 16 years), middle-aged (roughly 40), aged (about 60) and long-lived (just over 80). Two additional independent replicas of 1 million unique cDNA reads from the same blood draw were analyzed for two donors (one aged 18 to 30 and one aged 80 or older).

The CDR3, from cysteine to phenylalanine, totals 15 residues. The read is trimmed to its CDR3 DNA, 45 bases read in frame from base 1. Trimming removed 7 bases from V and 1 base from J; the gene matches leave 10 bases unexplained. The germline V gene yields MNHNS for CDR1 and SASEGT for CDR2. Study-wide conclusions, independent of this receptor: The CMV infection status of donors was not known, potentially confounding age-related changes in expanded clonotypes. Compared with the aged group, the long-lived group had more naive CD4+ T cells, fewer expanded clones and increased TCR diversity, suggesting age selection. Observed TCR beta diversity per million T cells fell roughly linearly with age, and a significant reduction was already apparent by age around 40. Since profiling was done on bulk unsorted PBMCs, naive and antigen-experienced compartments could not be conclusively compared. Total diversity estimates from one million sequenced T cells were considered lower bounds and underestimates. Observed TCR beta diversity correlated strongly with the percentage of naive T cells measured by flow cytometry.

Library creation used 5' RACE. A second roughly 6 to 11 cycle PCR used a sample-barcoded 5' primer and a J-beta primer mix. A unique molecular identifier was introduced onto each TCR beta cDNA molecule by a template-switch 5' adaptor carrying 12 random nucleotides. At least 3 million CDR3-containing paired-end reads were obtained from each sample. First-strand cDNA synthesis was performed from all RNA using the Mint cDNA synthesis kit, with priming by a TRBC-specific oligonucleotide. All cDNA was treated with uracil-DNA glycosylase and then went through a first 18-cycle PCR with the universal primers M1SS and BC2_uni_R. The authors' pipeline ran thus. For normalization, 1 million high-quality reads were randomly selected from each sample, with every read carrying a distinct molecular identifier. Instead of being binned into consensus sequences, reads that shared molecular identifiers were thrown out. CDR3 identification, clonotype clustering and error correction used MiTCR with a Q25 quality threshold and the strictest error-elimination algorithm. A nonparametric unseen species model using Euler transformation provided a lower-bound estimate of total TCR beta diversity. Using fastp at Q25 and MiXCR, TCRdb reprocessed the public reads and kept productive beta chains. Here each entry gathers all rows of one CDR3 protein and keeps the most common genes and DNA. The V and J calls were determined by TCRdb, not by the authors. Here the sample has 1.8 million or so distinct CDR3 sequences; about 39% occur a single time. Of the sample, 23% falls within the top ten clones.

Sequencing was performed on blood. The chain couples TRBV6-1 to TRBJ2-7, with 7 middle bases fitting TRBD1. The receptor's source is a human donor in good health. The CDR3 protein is CASTKQGSPSYEQYF. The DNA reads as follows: TGTGCCAGCACCAAACAGGGGTCCCCTTCCTACGAGCAGTACTTC.